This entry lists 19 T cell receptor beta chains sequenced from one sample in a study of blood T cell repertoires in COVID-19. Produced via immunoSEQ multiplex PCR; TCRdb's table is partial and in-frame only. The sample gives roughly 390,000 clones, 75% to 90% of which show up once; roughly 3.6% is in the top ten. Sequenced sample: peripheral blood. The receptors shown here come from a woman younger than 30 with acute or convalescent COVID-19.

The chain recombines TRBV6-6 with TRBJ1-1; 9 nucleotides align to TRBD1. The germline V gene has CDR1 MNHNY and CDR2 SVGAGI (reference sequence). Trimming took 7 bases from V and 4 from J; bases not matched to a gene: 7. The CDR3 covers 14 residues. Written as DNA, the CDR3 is TGTGCCAGCAATTGGACAGGGGCTCCCACTGAAGCTTTCTTT. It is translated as CASNWTGAPTEAFF.

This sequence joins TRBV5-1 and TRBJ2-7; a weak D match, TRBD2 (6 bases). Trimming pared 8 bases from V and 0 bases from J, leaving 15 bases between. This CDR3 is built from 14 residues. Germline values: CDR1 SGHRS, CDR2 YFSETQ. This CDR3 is CASCVGGASYEQYF. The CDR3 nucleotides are TGCGCCAGTTGTGTGGGGGGTGCCTCCTACGAGCAGTACTTC.

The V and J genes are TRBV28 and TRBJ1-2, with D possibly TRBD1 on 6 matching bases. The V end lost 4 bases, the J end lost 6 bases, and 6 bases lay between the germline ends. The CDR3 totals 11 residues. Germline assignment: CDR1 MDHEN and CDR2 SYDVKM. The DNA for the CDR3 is TGTGCCAGCAGTTACAGGGATGGCTACACCTTC. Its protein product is CASSYRDGYTF.

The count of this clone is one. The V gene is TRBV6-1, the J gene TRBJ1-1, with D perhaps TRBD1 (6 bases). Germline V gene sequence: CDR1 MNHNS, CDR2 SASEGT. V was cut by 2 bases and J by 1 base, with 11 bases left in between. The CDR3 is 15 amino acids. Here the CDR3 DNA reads TGTGCCAGCAGTGAATGGGGGACACAGAACACTGAAGCTTTCTTT. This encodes CASSEWGTQNTEAFF.

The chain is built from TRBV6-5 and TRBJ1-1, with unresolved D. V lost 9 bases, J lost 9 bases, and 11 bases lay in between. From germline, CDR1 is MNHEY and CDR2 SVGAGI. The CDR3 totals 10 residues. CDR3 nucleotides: TGTGCCAGGGTCAGTCTGAAAGCTTTCTTT. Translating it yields CARVSLKAFF.

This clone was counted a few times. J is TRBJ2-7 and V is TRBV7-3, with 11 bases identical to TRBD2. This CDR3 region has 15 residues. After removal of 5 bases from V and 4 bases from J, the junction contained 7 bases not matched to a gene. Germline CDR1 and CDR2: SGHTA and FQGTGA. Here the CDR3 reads CASSPTSGGSYEQYF. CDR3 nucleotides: TGTGCCAGCAGCCCCACTAGCGGGGGTTCTTACGAGCAGTACTTC.

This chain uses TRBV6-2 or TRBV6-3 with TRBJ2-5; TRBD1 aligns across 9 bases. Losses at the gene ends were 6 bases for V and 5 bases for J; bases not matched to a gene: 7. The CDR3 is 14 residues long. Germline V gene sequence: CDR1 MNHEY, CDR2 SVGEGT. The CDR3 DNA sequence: TGTGCCAGCAGACCTACAGGGGGCGGGGAGACCCAGTACTTC. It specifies CASRPTGGGETQYF.

CDR3 loop: CASSPYGVGDYGYTF. The DNA for the CDR3 is TGTGCCAGCAGTCCCTACGGAGTAGGGGACTATGGCTACACCTTC. The chain combines TRBV27 with TRBJ1-2; a weak D match, TRBD1 (5 bases). The germline V gene encodes CDR1 MNHEY and CDR2 SMNVEV (reference sequence). The CDR3 runs to 15 residues. Between the trimmed V and J ends, which lost 5 bases and 3 bases, there was a span of 16 bases.

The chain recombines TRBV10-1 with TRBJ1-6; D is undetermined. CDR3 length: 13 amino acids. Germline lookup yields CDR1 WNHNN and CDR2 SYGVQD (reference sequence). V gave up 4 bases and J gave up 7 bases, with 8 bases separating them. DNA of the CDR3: TGCGCCAGCAGTGGGGAGTCGAATTCACCCCTCCACTTT. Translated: CASSGESNSPLHF.

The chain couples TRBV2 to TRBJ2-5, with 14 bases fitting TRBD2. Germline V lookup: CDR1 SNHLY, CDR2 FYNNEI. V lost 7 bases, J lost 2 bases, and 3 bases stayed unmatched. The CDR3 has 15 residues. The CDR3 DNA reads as TGTGCCAGCACTAGGACTAGCGGGGGGCAAGAGACCCAGTACTTC. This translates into CASTRTSGGQETQYF. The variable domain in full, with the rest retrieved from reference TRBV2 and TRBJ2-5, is EPEVTQTPSHQVTQMGQEVILRCVPISNHLYFYWYRQILGQKVEFLVSFYNNEISEKSEIFDDQFSVERPDGSNFTLKIRSTKLEDSAMYFCASTRTSGGQETQYFGPGTRLLVL.

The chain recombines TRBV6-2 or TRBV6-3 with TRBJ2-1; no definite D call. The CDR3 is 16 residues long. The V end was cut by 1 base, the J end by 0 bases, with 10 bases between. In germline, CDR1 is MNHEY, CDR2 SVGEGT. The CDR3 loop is CASSYFPISSYNEQFF. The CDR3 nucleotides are TGTGCCAGCAGTTACTTCCCCATTAGCTCCTACAATGAGCAGTTCTTC.

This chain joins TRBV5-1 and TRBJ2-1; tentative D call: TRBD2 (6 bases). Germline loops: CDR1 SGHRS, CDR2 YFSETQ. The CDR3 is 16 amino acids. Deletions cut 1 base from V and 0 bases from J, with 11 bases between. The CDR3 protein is CASSLTGDDSYNEQFF. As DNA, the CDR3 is TGCGCCAGCAGCTTGACGGGGGACGACTCCTACAATGAGCAGTTCTTC.

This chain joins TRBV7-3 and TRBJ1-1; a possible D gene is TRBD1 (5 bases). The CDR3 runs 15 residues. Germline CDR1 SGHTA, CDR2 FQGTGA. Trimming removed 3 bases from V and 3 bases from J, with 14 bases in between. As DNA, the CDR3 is TGTGCCAGCAGCTTGGGGGGTGGACGGGACACTGAAGCTTTCTTT. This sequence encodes CASSLGGGRDTEAFF.

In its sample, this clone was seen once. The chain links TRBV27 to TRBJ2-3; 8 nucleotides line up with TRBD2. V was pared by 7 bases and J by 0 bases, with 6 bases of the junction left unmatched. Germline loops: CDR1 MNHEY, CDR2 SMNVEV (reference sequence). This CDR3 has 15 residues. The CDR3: CASNFGGASTDTQYF. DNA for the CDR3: TGTGCCAGCAATTTCGGGGGGGCTAGCACAGATACGCAGTATTTT.

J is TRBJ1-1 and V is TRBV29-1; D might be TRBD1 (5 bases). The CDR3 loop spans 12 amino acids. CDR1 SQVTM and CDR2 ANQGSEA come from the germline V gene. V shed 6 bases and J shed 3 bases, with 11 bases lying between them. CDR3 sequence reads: CSVRGVDTEAFF. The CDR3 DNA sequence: TGCAGCGTGCGGGGGGTGGACACTGAAGCTTTCTTT.

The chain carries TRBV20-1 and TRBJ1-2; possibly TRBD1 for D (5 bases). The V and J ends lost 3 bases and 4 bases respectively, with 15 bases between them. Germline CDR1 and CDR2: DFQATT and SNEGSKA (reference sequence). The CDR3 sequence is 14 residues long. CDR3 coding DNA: TGCAGTGCTAGTCGGGGGAGCCTATCCTATGGCTACACCTTC. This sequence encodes CSASRGSLSYGYTF.

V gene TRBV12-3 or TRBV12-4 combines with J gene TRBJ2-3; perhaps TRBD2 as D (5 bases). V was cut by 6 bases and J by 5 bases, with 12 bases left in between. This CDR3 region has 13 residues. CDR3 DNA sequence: TGTGCCAGCAGCCAGTTCGGGGTAGATACGCAGTATTTT. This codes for CASSQFGVDTQYF.

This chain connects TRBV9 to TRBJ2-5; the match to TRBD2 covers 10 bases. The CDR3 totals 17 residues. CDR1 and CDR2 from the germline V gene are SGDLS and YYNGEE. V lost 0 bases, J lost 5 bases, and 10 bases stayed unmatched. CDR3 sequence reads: CASSVGASGSSEETQYF. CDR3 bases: TGTGCCAGCAGCGTAGGGGCTAGCGGGAGTTCGGAGGAGACCCAGTACTTC.

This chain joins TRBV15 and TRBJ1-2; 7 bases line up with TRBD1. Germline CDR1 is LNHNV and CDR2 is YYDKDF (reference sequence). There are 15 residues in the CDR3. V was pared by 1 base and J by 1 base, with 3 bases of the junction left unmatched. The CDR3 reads CATSRADRNNYGYTF. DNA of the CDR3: TGTGCCACCAGCAGAGCGGACAGGAATAACTATGGCTACACCTTC.